This TCR beta chain was obtained from a study of T cell responses to AZD1222 COVID-19 vaccine. Study-wide results and limits: Reports indicate that nearly half of spike-specific TCRs are directed at unmutated variant regions. At baseline, just five to seven AZD1222 recipients tested seropositive.

Method: immunoSEQ multiplex PCR; TCRdb's copy keeps in-frame clones and lacks some. In the table there are approximately 150,000 clones, roughly 91% of which are singletons. Germline CDR1 SNHLY, CDR2 FYNNEI. The CDR3 has 13 amino acids. V lost 6 bases and J lost 3, with 11 bases in between. This clone was observed a few times. The antigen is not known. Sample: peripheral blood, taken 28 days after the second AZD1222 dose. The clonotype originates from an adult who received the AZD1222 COVID-19 vaccine. This chain connects TRBV2 to TRBJ1-2; D may be TRBD1 (6 bases). The DNA of the CDR3 is TGTGCCAGCAGGGACAGCCTATACTATGGCTACACCTTC. This codes for CASRDSLYYGYTF.